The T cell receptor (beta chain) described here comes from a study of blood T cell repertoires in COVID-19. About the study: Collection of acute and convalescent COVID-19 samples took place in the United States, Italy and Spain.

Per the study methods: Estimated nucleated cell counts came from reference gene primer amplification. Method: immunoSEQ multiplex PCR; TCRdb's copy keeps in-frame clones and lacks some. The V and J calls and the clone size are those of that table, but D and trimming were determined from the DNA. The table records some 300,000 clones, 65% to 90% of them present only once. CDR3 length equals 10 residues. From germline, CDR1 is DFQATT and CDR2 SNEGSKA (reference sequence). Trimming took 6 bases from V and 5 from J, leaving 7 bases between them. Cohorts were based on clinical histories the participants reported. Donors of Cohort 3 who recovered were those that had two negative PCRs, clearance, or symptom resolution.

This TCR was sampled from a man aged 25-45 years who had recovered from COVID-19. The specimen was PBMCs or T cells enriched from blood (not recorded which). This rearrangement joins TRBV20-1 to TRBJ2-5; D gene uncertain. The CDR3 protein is CSAHRETQYF. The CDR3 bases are TGCAGTGCCCACCGGGAGACCCAGTACTTC.